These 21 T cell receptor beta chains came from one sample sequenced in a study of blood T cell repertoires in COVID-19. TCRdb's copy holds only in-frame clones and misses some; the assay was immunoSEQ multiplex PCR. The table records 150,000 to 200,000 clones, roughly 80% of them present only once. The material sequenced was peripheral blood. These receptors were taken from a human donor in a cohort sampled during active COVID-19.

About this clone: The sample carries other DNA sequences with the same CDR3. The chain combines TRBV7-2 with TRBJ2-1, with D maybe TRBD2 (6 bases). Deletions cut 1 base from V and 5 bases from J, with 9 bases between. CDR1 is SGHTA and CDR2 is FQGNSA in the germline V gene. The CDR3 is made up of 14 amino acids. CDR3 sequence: CASSLVGGDNEQFF. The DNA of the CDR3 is TGTGCCAGCAGCTTAGTTGGAGGGGACAATGAGCAGTTCTTC.

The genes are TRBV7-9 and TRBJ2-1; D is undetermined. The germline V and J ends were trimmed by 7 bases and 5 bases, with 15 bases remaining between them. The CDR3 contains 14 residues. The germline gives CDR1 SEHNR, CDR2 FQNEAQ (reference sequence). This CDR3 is CASTDSVANNEQFF. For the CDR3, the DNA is TGTGCCAGCACTGATTCGGTCGCAAACAATGAGCAGTTCTTC.

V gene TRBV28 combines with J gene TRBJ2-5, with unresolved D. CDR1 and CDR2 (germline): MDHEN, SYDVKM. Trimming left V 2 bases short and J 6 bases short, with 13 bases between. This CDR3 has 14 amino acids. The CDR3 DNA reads TGTGCCAGCAGTTTAGTCCCCCTTATTCAGACCCAGTACTTC. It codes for CASSLVPLIQTQYF.

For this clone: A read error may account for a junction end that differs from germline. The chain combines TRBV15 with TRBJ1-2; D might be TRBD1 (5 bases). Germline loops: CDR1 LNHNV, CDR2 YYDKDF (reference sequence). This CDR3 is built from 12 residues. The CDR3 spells CATSGGTFLFDF. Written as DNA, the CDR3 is TGTGCCACCAGCGGGGGGACGTTTCTCTTTGACTTC.

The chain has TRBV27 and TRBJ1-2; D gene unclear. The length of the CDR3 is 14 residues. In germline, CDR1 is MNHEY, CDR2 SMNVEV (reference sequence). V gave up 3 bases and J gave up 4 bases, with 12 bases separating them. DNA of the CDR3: TGTGCCAGCAGTTTGGCAGGTGGAAGCTATGGCTACACCTTC. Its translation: CASSLAGGSYGYTF.

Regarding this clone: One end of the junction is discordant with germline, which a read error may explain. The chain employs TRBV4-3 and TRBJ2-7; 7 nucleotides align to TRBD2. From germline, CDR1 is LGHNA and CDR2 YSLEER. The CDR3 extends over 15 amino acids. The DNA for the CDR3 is TGCGCCAGCAGCCAAGTTGGGGGGGGAGGGCCCCTTAAGAACTTC. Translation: CASSQVGGGGPLKNF.

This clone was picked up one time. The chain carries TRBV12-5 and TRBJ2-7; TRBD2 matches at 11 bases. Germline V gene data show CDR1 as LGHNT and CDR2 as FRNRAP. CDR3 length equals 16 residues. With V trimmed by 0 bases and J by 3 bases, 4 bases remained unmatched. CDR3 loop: CASGLVQTSGNYEQYF. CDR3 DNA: TGTGCTAGTGGTTTGGTACAGACTAGCGGGAACTACGAGCAGTACTTC. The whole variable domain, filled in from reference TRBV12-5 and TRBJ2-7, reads DARVTQTPRHKVTEMGQEVTMRCQPILGHNTVFWYRQTMMQGLELLAYFRNRAPLDDSGMPKDRFSAEMPDATLATLKIQPSEPRDSAVYFCASGLVQTSGNYEQYFGPGTRLTVT.

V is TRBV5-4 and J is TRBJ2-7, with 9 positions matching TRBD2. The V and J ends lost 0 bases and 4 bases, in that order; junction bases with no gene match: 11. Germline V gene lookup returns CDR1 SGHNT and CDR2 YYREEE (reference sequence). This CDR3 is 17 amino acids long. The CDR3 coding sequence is TGTGCCAGCAGCTTGGGAGGTTTTAGGCGGGAGGGGTACGAGCAGTACTTC. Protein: CASSLGGFRREGYEQYF.

The CDR3 coding sequence is TGTGCCAGCAGTTCCCTTCGGACAAAACCCTACGAGCAGTACTTC. It specifies CASSSLRTKPYEQYF. This chain uses TRBV6-5 with TRBJ2-7, with a possible D match to TRBD1 (5 bases). Germline-derived CDR1 and CDR2 are MNHEY and SVGAGI. The V and J ends lost 4 bases and 2 bases respectively, with 15 bases between them. CDR3 length: 15 residues.

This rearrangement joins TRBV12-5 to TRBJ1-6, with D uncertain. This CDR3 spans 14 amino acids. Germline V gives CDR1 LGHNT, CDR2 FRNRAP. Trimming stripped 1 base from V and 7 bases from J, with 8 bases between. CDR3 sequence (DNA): TGTGCTAGTGGTTTGGGGACTGAAAATTCACCCCTCCACTTT. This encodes CASGLGTENSPLHF.

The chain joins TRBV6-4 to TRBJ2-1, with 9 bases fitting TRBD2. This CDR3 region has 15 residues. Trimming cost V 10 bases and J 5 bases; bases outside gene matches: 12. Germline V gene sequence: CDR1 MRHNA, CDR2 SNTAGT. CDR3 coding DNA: TGTGCCACCTCAATTTCCCTAGCGGGGCACAATGAGCAGTTCTTC. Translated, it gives CATSISLAGHNEQFF.

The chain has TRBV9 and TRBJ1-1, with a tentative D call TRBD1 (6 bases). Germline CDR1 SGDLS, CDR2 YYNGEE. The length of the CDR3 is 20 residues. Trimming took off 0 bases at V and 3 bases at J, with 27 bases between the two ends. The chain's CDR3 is CASSVGFVPGTRGGYTEAFF. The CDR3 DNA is TGTGCCAGCAGCGTAGGCTTTGTACCCGGGACCAGGGGCGGGTACACTGAAGCTTTCTTT. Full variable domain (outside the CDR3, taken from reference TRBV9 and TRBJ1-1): DSGVTQTPKHLITATGQRVTLRCSPRSGDLSVYWYQQSLDQGLQFLIQYYNGEERAKGNILERFSAQQFPDLHSELNLSSLELGDSALYFCASSVGFVPGTRGGYTEAFFGQGTRLTVV.

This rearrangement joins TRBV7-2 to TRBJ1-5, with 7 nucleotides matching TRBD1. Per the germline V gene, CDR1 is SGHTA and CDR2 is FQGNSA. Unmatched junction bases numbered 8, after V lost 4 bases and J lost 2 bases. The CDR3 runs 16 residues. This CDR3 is CASSYTDRAGNQPQHF. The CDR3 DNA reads TGTGCCAGCAGCTACACCGACAGGGCCGGCAATCAGCCCCAGCATTTT.

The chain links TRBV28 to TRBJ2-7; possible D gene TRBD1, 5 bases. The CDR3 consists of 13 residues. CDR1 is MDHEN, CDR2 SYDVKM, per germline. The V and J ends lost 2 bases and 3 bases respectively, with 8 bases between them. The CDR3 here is CASSLAGYYEQYF. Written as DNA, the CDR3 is TGTGCCAGCAGTTTAGCAGGGTACTACGAGCAGTACTTC. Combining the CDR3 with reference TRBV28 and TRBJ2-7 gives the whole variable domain DVKVTQSSRYLVKRTGEKVFLECVQDMDHENMFWYRQDPGLGLRLIYFSYDVKMKEKGDIPEGYSVSREKKERFSLILESASTNQTSMYLCASSLAGYYEQYFGPGTRLTVT.

The CDR3 is CASSLGGRNQPQHF. Written as DNA, the CDR3 is TGCGCCAGCAGCTTGGGAGGGCGCAATCAGCCCCAGCATTTT. The chain links TRBV5-1 to TRBJ1-5, with unresolved D. The CDR3 totals 14 residues. In germline, CDR1 is SGHRS, CDR2 YFSETQ. V lost 0 bases and J lost 2, with 6 bases in between.

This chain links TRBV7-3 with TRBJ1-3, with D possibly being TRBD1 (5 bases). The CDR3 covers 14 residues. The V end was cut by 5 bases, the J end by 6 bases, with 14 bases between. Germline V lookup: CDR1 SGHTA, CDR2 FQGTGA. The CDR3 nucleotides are TGTGCCAGCAGCACGACAGAAGGGGAAAACACCATATATTTT. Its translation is CASSTTEGENTIYF.

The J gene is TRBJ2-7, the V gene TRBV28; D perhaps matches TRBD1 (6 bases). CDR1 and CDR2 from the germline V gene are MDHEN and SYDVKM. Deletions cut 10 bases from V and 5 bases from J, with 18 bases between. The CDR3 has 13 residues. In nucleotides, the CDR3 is TGTGCCATTTTGGACCGGGACAAGAACGAGCAGTACTTC. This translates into CAILDRDKNEQYF.

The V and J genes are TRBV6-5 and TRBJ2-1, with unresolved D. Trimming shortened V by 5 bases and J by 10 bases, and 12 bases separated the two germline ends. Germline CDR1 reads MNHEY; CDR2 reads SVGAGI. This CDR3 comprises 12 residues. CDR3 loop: CASSPSRSEQFF. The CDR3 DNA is TGTGCCAGCAGTCCCTCTAGATCCGAGCAGTTCTTC.

CDR3: CASSLRQRNTEAFF. CDR3 DNA sequence: TGTGCCAGCAGTTTAAGACAACGGAACACTGAAGCTTTCTTT. The J gene is TRBJ1-1, the V gene TRBV28; no reliable D call. The germline V gene has CDR1 MDHEN and CDR2 SYDVKM. The CDR3 length is 14 residues. Trimming cost V 2 bases and J 1 base, with 8 bases left between them.

The CDR3 nucleotides are TGCGCCAGCAGCCCGACAGGGGCTAACACTGAAGCTTTCTTT. It translates to CASSPTGANTEAFF. The V call is TRBV5-1, the J call TRBJ1-1, with TRBD1 identical over 8 bases. CDR3 length: 14 residues. Germline V gives CDR1 SGHRS, CDR2 YFSETQ. The junction had 4 bases not matched to a gene; V was cut back by 4 bases and J by 2 bases.

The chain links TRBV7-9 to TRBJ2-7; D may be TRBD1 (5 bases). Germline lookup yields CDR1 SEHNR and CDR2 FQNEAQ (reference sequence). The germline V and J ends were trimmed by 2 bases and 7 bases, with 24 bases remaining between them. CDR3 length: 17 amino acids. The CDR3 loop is CASSLSARQRVTLEQYF. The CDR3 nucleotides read TGTGCCAGCAGCTTATCCGCCAGACAGCGAGTGACTTTAGAGCAGTACTTC. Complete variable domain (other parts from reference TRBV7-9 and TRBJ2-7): DTGVSQNPRHKITKRGQNVTFRCDPISEHNRLYWYRQTLGQGPEFLTYFQNEAQLEKSRLLSDRFSAERPKGSFSTLEIQRTEQGDSAMYLCASSLSARQRVTLEQYFGPGTRLTVT.